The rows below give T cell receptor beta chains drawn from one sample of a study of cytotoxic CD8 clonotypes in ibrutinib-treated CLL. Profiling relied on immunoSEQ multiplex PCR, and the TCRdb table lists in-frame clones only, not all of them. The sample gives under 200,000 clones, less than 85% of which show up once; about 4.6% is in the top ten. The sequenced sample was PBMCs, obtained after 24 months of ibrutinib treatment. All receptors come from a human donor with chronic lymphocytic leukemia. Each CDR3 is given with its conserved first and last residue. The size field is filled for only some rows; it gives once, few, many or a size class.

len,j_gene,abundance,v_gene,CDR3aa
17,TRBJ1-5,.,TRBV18,CASSVSGQGVTNQPQHF
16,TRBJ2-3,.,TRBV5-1,CASRQQLAGGTDTQYF
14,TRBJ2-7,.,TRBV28,CASRQDRGPYEQYF
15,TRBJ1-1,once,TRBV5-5,CASSSQQAFNTEAFF
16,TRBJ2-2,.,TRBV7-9,CASSLKRQANTGELFF
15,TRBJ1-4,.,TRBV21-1,CASSVGQGRNEKLFF
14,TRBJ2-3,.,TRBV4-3,CASSQGWTTDTQYF
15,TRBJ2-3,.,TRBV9,CASSKSGRTTDTQYF
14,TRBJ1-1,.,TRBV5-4,CASRRLGGYTEAFF
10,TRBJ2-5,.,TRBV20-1,CSASQETQYF
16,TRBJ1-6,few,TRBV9,CASSAQGMVFSSPLHF
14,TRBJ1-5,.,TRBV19,CASSQQGTNQPQHF
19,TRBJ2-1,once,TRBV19,CASSIPRFRDWVCYNEQFF
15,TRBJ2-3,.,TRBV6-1,CASSTGLASTDTQYF
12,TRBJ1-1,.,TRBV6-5,CAIPHLNTEAFF
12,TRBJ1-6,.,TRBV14,CASSQAESPLHF
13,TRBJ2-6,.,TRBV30,CAWSVSGANVLTF
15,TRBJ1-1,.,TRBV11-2,CASSRTDLMNTEAFF
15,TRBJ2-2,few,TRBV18,CASSRETANTGELFF
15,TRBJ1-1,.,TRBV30,CAWSVLGQGKAEAFF
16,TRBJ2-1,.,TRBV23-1,CASSSSGRAIGDEQFF
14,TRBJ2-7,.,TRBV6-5,CASSYGVLGYEQYF
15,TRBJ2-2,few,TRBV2,CASRRDIMNTGELFF
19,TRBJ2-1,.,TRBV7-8,CASSPTLASNVVVVNEQFF
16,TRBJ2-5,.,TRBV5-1,CASSLEGGRAGETQYF
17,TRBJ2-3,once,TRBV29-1,CSVEDRISGGPMDTQYF
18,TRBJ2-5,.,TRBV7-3,CASSSRGASETGQETQYF
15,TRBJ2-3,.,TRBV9,CASSPSGTGADTQYF
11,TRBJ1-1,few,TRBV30,CAWVLSGAAFF
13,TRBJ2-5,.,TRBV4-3,CASSRDRGETQYF
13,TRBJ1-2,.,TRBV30,CAWTFPGTGDNTF
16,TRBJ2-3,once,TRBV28,CASSSPLGDGTDTQYF
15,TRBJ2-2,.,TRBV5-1,CASRPGHSNTGELFF
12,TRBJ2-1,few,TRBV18,CASSPRAGEQFF
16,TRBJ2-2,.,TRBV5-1,CASSLGRQANTGELFF
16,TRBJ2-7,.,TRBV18,CASSPGGPQIGYEQYF
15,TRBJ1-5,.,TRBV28,CASSFGPQGNQPQHF
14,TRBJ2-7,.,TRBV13,CASSTQTGHYEQYF
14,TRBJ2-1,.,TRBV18,CASSSVGDLNEQFF
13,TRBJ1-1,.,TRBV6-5,CASYPSRNTEAFF
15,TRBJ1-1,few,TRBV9,CASSVVPGGNTEAFF
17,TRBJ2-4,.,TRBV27,CASRQSSGRADGDIQYF
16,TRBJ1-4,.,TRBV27,CASRLKPGQGNEKLFF
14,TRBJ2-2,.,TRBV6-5,CASRESSGAGELFF
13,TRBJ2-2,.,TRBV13,CASSLLYTGELFF
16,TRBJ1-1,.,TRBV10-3,CAISGSPTGMNTEAFF
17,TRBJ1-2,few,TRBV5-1,CASSLASPGTDNYGYTF
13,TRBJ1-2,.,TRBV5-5,CASSLGGNYGYTF